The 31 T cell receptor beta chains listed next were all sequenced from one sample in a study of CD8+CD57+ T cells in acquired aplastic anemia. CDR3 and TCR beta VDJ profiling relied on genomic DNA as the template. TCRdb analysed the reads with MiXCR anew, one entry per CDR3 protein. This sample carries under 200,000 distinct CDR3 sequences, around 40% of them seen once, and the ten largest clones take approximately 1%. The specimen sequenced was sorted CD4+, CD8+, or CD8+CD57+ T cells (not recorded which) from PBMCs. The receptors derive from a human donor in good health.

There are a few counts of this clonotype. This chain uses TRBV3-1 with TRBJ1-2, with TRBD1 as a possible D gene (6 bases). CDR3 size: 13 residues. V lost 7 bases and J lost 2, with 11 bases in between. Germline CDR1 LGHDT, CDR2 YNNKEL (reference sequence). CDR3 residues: CASNLGQNYGYTF. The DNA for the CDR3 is TGTGCCAGCAACCTTGGACAGAACTATGGCTACACCTTC.

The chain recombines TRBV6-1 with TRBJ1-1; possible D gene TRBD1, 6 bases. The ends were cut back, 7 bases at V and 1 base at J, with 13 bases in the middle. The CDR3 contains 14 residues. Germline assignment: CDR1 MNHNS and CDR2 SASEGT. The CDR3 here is CASTGGQSNTEAFF. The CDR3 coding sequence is TGTGCCAGCACCGGCGGACAGTCGAACACTGAAGCTTTCTTT.

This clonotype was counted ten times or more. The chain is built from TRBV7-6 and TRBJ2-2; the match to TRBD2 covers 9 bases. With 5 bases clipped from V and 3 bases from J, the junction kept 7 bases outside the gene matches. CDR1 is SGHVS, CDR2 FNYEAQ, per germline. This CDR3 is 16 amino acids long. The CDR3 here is CASSPRIAGDTGELFF. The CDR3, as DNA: TGTGCCAGCAGCCCCCGGATAGCGGGAGACACCGGGGAGCTGTTTTTT.

The CDR3 sequence: CASSLRRTGGNTEAFF. The CDR3 DNA reads as TGTGCCAGCAGCTTACGACGGACAGGGGGGAACACTGAAGCTTTCTTT. The rearrangement uses TRBV24-1 and TRBJ1-1; TRBD1 aligns across 10 bases. The CDR3 runs to 16 residues. The germline V gene has CDR1 KGHDR and CDR2 SFDVKD. The V and J ends lost 11 bases and 1 base, in that order; junction bases with no gene match: 12.

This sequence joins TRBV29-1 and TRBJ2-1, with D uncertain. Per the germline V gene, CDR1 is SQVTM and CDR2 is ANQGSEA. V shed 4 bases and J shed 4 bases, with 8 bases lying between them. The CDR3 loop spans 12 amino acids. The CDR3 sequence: CSVGPGYNEQFF. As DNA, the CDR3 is TGCAGCGTTGGCCCGGGTTACAATGAGCAGTTCTTC.

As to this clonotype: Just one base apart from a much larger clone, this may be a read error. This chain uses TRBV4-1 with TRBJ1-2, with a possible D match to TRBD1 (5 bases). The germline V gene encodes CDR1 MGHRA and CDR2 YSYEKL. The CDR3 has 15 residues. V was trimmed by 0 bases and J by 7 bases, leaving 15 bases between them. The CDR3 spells CASSQEVGTGCGYTF. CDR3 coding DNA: TGCGCCAGCAGCCAAGAGGTCGGGACGGGCTGTGGCTACACCTTC.

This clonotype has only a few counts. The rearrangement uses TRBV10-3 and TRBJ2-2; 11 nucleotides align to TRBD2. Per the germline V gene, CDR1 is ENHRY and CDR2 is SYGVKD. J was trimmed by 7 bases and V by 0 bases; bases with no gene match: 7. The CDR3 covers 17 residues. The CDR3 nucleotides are TGTGCCATCAGTGAGTCCACTAGCGGGAGCAGGGACGGGGAGCTGTTTTTT. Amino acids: CAISESTSGSRDGELFF.

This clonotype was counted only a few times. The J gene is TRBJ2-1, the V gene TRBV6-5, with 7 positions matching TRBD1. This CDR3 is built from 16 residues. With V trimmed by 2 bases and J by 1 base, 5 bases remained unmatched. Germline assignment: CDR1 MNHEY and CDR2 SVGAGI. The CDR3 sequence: CASSYTGAGSYNEQFF. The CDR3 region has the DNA TGTGCCAGCAGTTACACAGGGGCTGGGTCCTACAATGAGCAGTTCTTC.

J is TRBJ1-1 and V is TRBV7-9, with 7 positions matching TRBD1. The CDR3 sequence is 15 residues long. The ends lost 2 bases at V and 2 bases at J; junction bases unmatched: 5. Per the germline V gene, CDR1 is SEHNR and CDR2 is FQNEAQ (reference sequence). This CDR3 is CASSLTGQANTEAFF. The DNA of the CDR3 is TGTGCCAGCAGCTTAACAGGACAGGCAAACACTGAAGCTTTCTTT.

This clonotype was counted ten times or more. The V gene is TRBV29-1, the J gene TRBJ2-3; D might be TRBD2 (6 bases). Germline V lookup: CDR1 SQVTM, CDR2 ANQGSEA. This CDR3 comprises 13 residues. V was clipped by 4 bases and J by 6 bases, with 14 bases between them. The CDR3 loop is CSVGLGGADTQYF. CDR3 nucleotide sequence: TGCAGCGTTGGGCTTGGAGGGGCCGATACGCAGTATTTT.

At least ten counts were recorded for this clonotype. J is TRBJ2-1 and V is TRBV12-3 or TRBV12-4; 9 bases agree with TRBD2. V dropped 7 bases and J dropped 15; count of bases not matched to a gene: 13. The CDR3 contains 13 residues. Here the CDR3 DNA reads TGTGCCAGCACTGAAGGCGGGAGGGCCGTCCTGTTCTTC. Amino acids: CASTEGGRAVLFF.

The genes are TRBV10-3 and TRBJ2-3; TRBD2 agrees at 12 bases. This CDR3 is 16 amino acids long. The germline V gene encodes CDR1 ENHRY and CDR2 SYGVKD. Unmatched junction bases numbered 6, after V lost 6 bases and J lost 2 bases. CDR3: CAISRLAGAHTDTQYF. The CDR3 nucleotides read TGTGCCATCAGCCGACTAGCGGGGGCCCACACAGATACGCAGTATTTT.

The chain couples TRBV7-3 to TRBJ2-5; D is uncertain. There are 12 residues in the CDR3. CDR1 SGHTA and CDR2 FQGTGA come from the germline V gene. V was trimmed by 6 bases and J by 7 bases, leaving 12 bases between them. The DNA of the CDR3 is TGTGCCAGCAGTTTTCCCCAAACGACCCAGTACTTC. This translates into CASSFPQTTQYF.

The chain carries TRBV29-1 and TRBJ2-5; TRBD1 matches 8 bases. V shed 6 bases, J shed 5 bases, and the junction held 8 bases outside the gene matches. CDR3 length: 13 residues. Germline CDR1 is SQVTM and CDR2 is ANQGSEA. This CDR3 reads CSVGQGRWETQYF. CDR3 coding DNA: TGCAGCGTAGGACAGGGCCGTTGGGAGACCCAGTACTTC.

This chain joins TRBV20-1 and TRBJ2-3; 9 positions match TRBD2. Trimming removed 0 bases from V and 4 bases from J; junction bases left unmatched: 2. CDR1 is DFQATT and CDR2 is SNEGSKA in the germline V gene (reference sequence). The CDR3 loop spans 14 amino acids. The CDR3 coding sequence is TGCAGTGCTAGAGAGGTAGCGGGGGCAGATACGCAGTATTTT. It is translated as CSAREVAGADTQYF.

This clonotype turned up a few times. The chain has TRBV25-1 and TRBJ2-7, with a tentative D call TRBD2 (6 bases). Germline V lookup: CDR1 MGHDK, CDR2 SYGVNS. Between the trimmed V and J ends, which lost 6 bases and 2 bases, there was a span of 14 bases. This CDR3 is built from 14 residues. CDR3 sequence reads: CASSLPGVTYEQYF. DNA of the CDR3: TGTGCCAGCAGCTTGCCGGGGGTGACCTACGAGCAGTACTTC.

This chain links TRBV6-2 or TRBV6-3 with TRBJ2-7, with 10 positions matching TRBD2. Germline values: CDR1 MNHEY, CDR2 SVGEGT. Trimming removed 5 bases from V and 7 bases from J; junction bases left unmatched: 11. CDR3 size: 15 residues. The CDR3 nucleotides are TGTGCCAGCAGTCGCCTAGCGGGAGTAAAAGGGGAGCAGTACTTC. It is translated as CASSRLAGVKGEQYF.

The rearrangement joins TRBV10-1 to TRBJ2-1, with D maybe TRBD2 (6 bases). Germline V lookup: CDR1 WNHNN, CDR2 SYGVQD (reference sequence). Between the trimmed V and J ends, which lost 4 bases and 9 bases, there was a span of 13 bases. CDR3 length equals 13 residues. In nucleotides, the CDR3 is TGCGCCAGCAGTGTGGAACGGGAGCCTGAGCAGTTCTTC. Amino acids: CASSVEREPEQFF.

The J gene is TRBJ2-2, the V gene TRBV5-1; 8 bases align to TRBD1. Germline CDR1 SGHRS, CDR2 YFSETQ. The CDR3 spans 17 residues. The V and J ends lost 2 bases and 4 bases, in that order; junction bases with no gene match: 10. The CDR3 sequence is CASSFGGGQGSTGELFF. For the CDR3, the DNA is TGCGCCAGCAGCTTTGGTGGAGGACAGGGCTCCACCGGGGAGCTGTTTTTT.

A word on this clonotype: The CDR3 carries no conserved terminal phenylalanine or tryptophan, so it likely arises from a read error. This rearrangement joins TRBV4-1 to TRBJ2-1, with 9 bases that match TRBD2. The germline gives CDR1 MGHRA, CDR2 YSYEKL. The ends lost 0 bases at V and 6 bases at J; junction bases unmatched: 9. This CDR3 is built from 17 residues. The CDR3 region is CASSQESASGVVNEQFL. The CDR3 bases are TGCGCCAGCAGCCAAGAGTCGGCTAGCGGGGTCGTCAATGAGCAGTTCCTC.

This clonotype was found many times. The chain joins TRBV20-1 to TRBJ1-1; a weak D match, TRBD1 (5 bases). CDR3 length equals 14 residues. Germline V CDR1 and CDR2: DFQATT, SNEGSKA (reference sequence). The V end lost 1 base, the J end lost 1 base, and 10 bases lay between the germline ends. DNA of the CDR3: TGCAGTGCTAGAGTGGGACCCAAGAACACTGAAGCTTTCTTT. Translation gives CSARVGPKNTEAFF.

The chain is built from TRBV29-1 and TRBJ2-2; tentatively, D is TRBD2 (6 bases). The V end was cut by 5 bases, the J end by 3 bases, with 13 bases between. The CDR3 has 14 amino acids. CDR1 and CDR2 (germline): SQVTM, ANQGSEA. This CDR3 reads CSVPRGTDTGELFF. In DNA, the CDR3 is TGCAGCGTTCCCCGGGGGACGGACACCGGGGAGCTGTTTTTT.

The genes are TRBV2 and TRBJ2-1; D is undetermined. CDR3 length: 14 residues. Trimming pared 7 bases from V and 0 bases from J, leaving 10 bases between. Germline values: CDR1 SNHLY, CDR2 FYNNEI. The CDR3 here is CASNSLNSYNEQFF. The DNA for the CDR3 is TGTGCCAGCAATTCCTTAAACTCCTACAATGAGCAGTTCTTC. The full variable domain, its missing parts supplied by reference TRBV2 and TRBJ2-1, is EPEVTQTPSHQVTQMGQEVILRCVPISNHLYFYWYRQILGQKVEFLVSFYNNEISEKSEIFDDQFSVERPDGSNFTLKIRSTKLEDSAMYFCASNSLNSYNEQFFGPGTRLTVL.

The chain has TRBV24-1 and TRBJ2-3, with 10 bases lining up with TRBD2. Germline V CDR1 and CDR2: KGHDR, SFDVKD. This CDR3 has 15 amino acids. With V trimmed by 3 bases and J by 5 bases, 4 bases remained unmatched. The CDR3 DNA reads TGTGCCACCAGTGATATTAGCGGGGGGTTAGATACGCAGTATTTT. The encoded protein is CATSDISGGLDTQYF.

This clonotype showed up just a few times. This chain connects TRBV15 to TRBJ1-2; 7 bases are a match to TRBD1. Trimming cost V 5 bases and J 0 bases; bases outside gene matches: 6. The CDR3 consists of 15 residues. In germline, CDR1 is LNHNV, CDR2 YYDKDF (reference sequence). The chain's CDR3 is CATSPDRSTNYGYTF. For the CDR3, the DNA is TGTGCCACCAGCCCGGACAGGAGCACTAACTATGGCTACACCTTC.

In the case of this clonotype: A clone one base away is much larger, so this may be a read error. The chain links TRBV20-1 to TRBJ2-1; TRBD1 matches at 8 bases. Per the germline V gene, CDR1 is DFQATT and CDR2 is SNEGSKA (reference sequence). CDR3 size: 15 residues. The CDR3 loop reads CSPDLNTGGRNEQSF. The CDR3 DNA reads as TGCAGCCCGGACCTAAATACAGGGGGGAGGAATGAGCAGTCCTTC.

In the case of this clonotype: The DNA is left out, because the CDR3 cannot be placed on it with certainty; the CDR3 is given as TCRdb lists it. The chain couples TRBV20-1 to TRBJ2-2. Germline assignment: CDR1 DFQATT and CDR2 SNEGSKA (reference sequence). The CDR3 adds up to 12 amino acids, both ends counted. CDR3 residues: CSASFGAGELFF.

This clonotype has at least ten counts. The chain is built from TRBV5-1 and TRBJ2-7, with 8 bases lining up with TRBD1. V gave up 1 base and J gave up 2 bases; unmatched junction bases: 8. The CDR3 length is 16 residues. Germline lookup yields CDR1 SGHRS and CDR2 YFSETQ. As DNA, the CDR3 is TGCGCCAGCAGCTTGTTCGCGACAGGGGACGCCTACGAGCAGTACTTC. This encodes CASSLFATGDAYEQYF.

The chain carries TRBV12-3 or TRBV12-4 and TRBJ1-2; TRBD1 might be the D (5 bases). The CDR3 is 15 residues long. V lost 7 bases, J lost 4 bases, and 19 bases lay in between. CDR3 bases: TGTGCCAGCAACGGGGGGGACGGACGGAGCTATGGCTACACCTTC. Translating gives CASNGGDGRSYGYTF.

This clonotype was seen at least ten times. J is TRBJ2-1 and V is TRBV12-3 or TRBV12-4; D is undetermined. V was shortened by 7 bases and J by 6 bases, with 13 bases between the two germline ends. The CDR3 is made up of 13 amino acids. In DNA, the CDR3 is TGTGCCAGCAACAAAGGGATTGCCAATGAGCAGTTCTTC. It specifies CASNKGIANEQFF.

The DNA for the CDR3 is TGTGCCACCAGTGGACCGGGACAGGGTTCCCACAATGAGCAGTTCTTC. Encoded protein: CATSGPGQGSHNEQFF. This rearrangement joins TRBV24-1 to TRBJ2-1, with 9 bases matching TRBD1. The V and J ends lost 5 bases and 5 bases, in that order; junction bases with no gene match: 9. The CDR3 consists of 16 residues. The germline gives CDR1 KGHDR, CDR2 SFDVKD.